This T cell receptor beta chain was sequenced for a study of shared clonotypes between healthy human individuals. The study, taken as a whole, reports: Among donors, the sharing of clonotypes was expected to be influenced by sequencing depth. Among non-shared clonotypes, generation probabilities were lower than among those shared by all four donors. The sampled material consisted only of blood, and tissue repertoires are likely to differ.

Remarks on this clone: Its specificity is not known.

Assay: immunoSEQ multiplex PCR; the TCRdb copy retains only in-frame clones and omits some. The sample contains some 1,900,000 clones, roughly 95% of which appear only once. Terminally differentiated effector memory CD45RA+ cells were left out of the naive CD8 fraction, which was CD45RO-negative and positively selected for CCR7. Free of recent acute infections or vaccinations, the donors were healthy HIV-negative adults. Germline-derived CDR1 and CDR2 are SGHVS and FNYEAQ. The CDR3 sequence is 14 residues long. The V end was cut by 8 bases, the J end by 2 bases, with 14 bases between. The sequence was collected from a man aged 18-30 years in good health. The chain couples TRBV7-6 to TRBJ2-3, with D uncertain. Sequenced material: naive CD8+ T cells sorted from blood. Written as DNA, the CDR3 is TGTGCCAGCCGTTCCCTAGAATTCACAGATACGCAGTATTTT. Amino acids: CASRSLEFTDTQYF.